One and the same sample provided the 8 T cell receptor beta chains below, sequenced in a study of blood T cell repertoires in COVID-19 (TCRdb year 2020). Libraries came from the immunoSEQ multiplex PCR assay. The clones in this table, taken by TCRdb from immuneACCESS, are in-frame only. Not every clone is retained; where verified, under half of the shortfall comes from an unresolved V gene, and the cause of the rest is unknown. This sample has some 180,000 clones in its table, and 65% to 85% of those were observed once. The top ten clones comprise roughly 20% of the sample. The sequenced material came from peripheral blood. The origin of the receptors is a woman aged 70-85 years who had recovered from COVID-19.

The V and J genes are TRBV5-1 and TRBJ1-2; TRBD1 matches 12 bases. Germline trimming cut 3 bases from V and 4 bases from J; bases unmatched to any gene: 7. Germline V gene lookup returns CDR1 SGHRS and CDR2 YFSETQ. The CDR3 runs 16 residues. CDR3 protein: CASSSGTGGVSYGYTF. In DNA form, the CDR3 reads TGCGCCAGCAGCTCCGGGACAGGGGGCGTTAGCTATGGCTACACCTTC.

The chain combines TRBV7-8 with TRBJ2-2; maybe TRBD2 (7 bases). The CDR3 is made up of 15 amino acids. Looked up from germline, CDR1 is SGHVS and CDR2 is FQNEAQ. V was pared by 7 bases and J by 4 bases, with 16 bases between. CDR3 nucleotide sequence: TGTGCCAGCACCCCCCGGGGGGCTGGCACCGGGGAGCTGTTTTTT. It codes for CASTPRGAGTGELFF.

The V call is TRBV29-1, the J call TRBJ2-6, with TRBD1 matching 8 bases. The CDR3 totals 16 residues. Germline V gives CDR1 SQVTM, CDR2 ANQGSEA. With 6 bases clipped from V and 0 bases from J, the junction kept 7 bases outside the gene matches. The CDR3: CSVGGQAPSGANVLTF. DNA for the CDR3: TGCAGCGTCGGGGGACAGGCACCCTCTGGGGCCAACGTCCTGACTTTC. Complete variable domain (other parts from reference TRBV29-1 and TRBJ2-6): SAVISQKPSRDICQRGTSLTIQCQVDSQVTMMFWYRQQPGQSLTLIATANQGSEATYESGFVIDKFPISRPNLTFSTLTVSNMSPEDSSIYLCSVGGQAPSGANVLTFGAGSRLTVL.

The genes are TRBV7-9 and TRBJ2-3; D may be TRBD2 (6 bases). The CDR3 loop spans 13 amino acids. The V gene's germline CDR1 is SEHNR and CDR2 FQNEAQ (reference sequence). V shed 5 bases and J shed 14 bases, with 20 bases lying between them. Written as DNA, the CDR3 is TGTGCCAGCAGCCCCGCGGGGACCCCCCAGCCGTATTTT. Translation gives CASSPAGTPQPYF.

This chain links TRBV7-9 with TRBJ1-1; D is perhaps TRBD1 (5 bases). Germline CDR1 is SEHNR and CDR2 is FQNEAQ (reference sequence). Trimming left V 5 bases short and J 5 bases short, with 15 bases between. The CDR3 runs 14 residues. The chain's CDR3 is CASSPTGVATEAFF. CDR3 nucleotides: TGTGCCAGCAGCCCCACGGGGGTGGCGACTGAAGCTTTCTTT. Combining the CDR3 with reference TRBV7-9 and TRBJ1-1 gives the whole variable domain DTGVSQNPRHKITKRGQNVTFRCDPISEHNRLYWYRQTLGQGPEFLTYFQNEAQLEKSRLLSDRFSAERPKGSFSTLEIQRTEQGDSAMYLCASSPTGVATEAFFGQGTRLTVV.

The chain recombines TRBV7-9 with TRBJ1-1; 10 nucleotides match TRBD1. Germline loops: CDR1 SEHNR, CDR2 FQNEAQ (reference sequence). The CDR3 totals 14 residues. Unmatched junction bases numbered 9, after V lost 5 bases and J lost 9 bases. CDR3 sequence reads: CASSQRDRGWQAFF. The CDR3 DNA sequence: TGTGCCAGCAGCCAAAGGGACAGGGGATGGCAAGCTTTCTTT.

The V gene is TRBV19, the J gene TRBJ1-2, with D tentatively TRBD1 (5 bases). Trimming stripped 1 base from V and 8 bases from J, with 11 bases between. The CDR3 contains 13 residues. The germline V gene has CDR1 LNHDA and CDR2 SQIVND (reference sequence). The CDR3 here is CASSIGGLSGYTF. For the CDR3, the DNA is TGTGCCAGTAGTATAGGGGGACTTTCCGGCTACACCTTC. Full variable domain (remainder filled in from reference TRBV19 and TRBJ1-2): DGGITQSPKYLFRKEGQNVTLSCEQNLNHDAMYWYRQDPGQGLRLIYYSQIVNDFQKGDIAEGYSVSREKKESFPLTVTSAQKNPTAFYLCASSIGGLSGYTFGSGTRLTVV.

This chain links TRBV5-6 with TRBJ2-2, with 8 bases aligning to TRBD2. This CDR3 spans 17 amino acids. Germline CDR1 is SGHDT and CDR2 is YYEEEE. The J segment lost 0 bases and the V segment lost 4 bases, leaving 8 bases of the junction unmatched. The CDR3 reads CASSRSGRPANTGELFF. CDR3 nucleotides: TGTGCCAGCAGCCGCAGCGGGAGACCCGCGAACACCGGGGAGCTGTTTTTT.